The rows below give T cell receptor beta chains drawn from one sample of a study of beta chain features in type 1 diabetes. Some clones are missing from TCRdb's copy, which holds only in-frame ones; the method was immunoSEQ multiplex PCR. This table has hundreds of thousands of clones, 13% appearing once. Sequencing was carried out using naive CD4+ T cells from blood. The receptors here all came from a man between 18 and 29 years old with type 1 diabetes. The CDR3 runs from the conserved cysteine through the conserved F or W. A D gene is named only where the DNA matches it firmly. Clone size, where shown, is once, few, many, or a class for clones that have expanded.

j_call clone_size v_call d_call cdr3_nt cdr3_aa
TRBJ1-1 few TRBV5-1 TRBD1 TGCGCCAGCAGTTCCGGACAGGGCGCTGAAGCTTTCTTT CASSSGQGAEAFF
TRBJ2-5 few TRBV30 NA TGTGCCTGGAGTGTGAATATGGTATCGGAGACCCAGTACTTC CAWSVNMVSETQYF
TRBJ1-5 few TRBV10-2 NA TGCGCCAGCAGTGAGCCCCCGATGCCCCAGCATTTT CASSEPPMPQHF
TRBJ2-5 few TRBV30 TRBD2 TGTGCCTGGAGTGGACTAGCTCAAGAGACCCAGTACTTC CAWSGLAQETQYF
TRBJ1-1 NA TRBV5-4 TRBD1 TGTGCCAGCAGCTTGGAACAGGGGGCAAGGACTGAAGCTTTCTTT CASSLEQGARTEAFF
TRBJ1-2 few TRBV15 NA TGTGCCACCAGCACATTCTATGGCTACACCTTC CATSTFYGYTF
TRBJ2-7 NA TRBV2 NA TGTGCCAGCCATGCTCGGGGGTACGAGCAGTACTTC CASHARGYEQYF
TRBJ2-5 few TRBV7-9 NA TGTGCCAGCAGCTTAGTCGGGGCCCGAATCCAAGAGACCCAGTACTTC CASSLVGARIQETQYF
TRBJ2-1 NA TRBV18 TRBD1 TGTGCCAGCTCGCGGGACAGGGAAGATGAGCAGTTCTTC CASSRDREDEQFF
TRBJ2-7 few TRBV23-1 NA TGCGCCAGCAGTCAATCGAGGCAGGGAATCTACGAGCAGTACTTC CASSQSRQGIYEQYF
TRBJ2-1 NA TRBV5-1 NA TGCGCCAGCAGCGATCCCCAGGGCGATGAGCAGTTCTTC CASSDPQGDEQFF
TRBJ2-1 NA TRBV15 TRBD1 TGTGCCACCAGCAGAGGACAGGGGGCTAGCGATGAGCAGTTCTTC CATSRGQGASDEQFF
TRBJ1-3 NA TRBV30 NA TGTGCCTGGAGTGTACAAGAAGGATCCACCATATATTTT CAWSVQEGSTIYF
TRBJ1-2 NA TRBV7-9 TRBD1 TGTGCCAGCAGCAGGGGACAGGGAATCTGGGGCTACACCTTC CASSRGQGIWGYTF
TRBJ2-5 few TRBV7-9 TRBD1 TGTGCCAGCAGCTCTGCTGAGGGGGCCCTTCTCCCCACAAGGGAGACCCAGTACTTC CASSSAEGALLPTRETQYF
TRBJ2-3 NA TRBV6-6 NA TGTGCCAGCAGCGAAGACAGGTCCACAGATACGCAGTATTTT CASSEDRSTDTQYF
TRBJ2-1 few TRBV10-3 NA TGTGCCATCAGTGAGTCGAGGGGGAACACCTACAATGAGCAGTTCTTC CAISESRGNTYNEQFF
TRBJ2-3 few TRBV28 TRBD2 TGTGCCAGCAGTTTTATACTAGCGGGGTCGGGTCGAGATACGCAGTATTTT CASSFILAGSGRDTQYF
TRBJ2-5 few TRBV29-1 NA TGCAGCGTTGCAGTAACAGAGCAAGAGACCCAGTACTTC CSVAVTEQETQYF
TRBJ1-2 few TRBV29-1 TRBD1 TGCAGCGTTTCCCGGGACAGGGAAGGCTACACCTTC CSVSRDREGYTF
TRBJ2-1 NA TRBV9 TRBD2 TGTGCCAGCAGCGGACTTATAGCGGGGGGCAGCTACAATGAGCAGTTCTTC CASSGLIAGGSYNEQFF
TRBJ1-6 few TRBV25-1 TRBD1 TGTGCCAGCAAAGGGGGCGTCACGGTTTCACCCCTCCACTTT CASKGGVTVSPLHF
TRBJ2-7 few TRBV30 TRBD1 TGTGCCTGGAGTGTACGACAGGGGACCGAGCAGTACTTC CAWSVRQGTEQYF
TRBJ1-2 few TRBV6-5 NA TGTGCCAGCAGTTACTCGGCAAGCAACTATGGCTACACCTTC CASSYSASNYGYTF
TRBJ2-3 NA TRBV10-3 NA TGTGCCATCAGCCCGGGGGCTGGAGATACGCAGTATTTT CAISPGAGDTQYF